This TCR beta chain is from a study of blood T cell repertoires in COVID-19. The overall study: Some COVID-19 samples were acute and others convalescent; all came from the United States, Italy and Spain. PBMCs, B-cell-depleted T cells, or T cells were the source of the cDNA or gDNA that made up the material.

Trimming removed 5 bases from V and 8 bases from J, with 12 bases in between. The CDR3 loop spans 12 amino acids. Germline loops: CDR1 MDHEN, CDR2 SYDVKM. Recovered status in Cohort 3 required two negative PCRs, clearance, or symptom resolution. TCRdb's copy holds only in-frame clones and misses some; the assay was immunoSEQ multiplex PCR. The sample lists roughly 250,000 clones, roughly 86% occurring once. This clone was seen more than once but under ten times. The chain uses TRBV28 and TRBJ1-1, with a tentative D call TRBD1 (6 bases). The sequenced material came from PBMCs or T cells enriched from blood (not recorded which). The sequence was collected from a woman aged 50 to 60 who had recovered from COVID-19. CDR3 nucleotides: TGTGCCAGCAGTCGTACAGGGTTCGAAGCTTTCTTT. It encodes CASSRTGFEAFF.